This T cell receptor (beta chain) was retrieved from a study of T cells in localized non-small cell lung cancer. Study-wide results and limits: When the top 100 tumor clones were examined, a median around 61 of them also appeared in the adjacent lung, which was paired and uninvolved. Longer overall survival accompanied higher blood T cell density.

Germline CDR1 and CDR2: MDHEN and SYDVKM. CDR3 length equals 15 residues. J gave up 4 bases and V 4 bases, and 7 bases lay outside the gene matches. Method: immunoSEQ multiplex PCR; TCRdb's copy keeps in-frame clones and lacks some. This table has 20,000 to 30,000 clones, roughly nine tenths appearing once. Turning to this clone: Its antigen is unidentified.

The V and J genes are TRBV28 and TRBJ1-5; 7 bases align to TRBD1. The sample in question was peripheral blood, obtained before any cancer treatment. This TCR was recovered from a woman aged 35-75 years with stage I lung adenocarcinoma. CDR3 DNA: TGTGCCAGCAGTTCAATCGGGACAGTTAATCAGCCCCAGCATTTT. This codes for CASSSIGTVNQPQHF. Full variable domain (rest looked up from reference TRBV28 and TRBJ1-5): DVKVTQSSRYLVKRTGEKVFLECVQDMDHENMFWYRQDPGLGLRLIYFSYDVKMKEKGDIPEGYSVSREKKERFSLILESASTNQTSMYLCASSSIGTVNQPQHFGDGTRLSIL.